This T cell receptor beta chain was identified during a study of cytomegalovirus exposure and HLA in healthy donors. Study as a whole: Previous work identified roughly 120 million unique TCR beta sequences from roughly 180 million T cells. As released early, the data held 80 million to 90 million unique TCRs from HLA-typed donors.

The PCR was carried out with 60 Vbeta primers and 13 Jbeta primers. Measured with immunoSEQ multiplex PCR; TCRdb has only the in-frame clones, and not every one. This table holds some 170,000 clones, 65% to 80% found once. A note on this clone: Its antigen is as yet unknown.

When sampled, the donors appeared nominally healthy, though they likely had unrecorded immune exposures. V lost 1 base, J lost 0 bases, and 7 bases lay in between. Germline CDR1 is SGHNT and CDR2 is YYREEE (reference sequence). The CDR3 has 14 amino acids. General study findings and limits: One later analysis reportedly identified an Asian-associated ancestry cluster that showed fewer N-insertions than the roughly 700-donor mean.

This clonotype was obtained from a man aged 18 to 29 in good health and CMV-seropositive. Specimen: PBMCs. V usage is TRBV5-4 and J usage is TRBJ1-2; D uncertain. The CDR3 is CASSLREANYGYTF. The CDR3 DNA is TGTGCCAGCAGCTTGCGGGAAGCTAACTATGGCTACACCTTC. Variable domain in full (rest from reference TRBV5-4 and TRBJ1-2): ETGVTQSPTHLIKTRGQQVTLRCSSQSGHNTVSWYQQALGQGPQFIFQYYREEENGRGNFPPRFSGLQFPNYSSELNVNALELDDSALYLCASSLREANYGYTFGSGTRLTVV.